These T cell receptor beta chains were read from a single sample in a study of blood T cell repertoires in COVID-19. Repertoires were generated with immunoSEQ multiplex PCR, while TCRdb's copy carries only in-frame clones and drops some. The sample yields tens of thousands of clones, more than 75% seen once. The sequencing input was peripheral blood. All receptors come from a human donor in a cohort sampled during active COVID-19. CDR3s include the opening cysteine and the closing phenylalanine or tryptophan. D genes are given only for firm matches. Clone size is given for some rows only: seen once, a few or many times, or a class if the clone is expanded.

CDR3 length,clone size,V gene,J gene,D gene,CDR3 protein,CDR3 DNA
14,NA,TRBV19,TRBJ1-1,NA,CASSILNRNTEAFF,TGTGCCAGTAGTATCTTAAATAGGAACACTGAAGCTTTCTTT
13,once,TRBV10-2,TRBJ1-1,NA,CASEQGLNTEAFF,TGCGCCAGCGAACAGGGCCTGAACACTGAAGCTTTCTTT
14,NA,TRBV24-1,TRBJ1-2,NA,CATSDLNRVDGYTF,TGTGCCACCAGTGATTTAAACAGGGTAGATGGCTACACCTTC
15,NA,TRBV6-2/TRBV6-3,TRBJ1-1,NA,CASSATGSRYTEAFF,TGTGCCAGCAGTGCGACAGGAAGTCGGTACACTGAAGCTTTCTTT
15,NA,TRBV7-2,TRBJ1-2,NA,CASSAYRDTSYGYTF,TGTGCCAGCAGCGCATACCGGGACACATCCTATGGCTACACCTTC
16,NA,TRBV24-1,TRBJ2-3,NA,CATSDLPSVGADTQYF,TGTGCCACCAGTGATTTGCCTAGCGTGGGTGCAGATACGCAGTATTTT
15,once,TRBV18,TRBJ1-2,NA,CASSPRDSNNYGYTF,TGTGCCAGCTCACCACGCGACAGCAATAACTATGGCTACACCTTC
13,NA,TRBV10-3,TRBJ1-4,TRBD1,CASTGQANEKLFF,TGTGCCTCAACGGGACAGGCTAATGAAAAACTGTTTTTT
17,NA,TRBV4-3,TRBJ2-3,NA,CASSQGPGGARTDTQYF,TGCGCCAGCAGCCAAGGGCCTGGGGGGGCTCGCACAGATACGCAGTATTTT
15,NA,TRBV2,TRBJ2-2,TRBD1,CASSFDRGSTGELFF,TGTGCCAGCAGTTTTGACAGGGGGTCCACCGGGGAGCTGTTTTTT
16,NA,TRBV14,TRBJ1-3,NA,CASSQATGYPGNTIYF,TGTGCCAGCAGCCAAGCTACAGGGTACCCTGGAAACACCATATATTTT
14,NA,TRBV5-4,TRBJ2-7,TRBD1,CASSLDRGSYEQYF,TGTGCCAGCAGCCTTGACAGGGGATCCTACGAGCAGTACTTC
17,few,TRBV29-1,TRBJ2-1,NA,CSVEGVGGGTVYNEQFF,TGCAGCGTTGAAGGTGTGGGAGGCGGTACCGTATACAATGAGCAGTTCTTC
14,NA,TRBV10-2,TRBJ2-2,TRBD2,CASSGGRAAGELFF,TGCGCCAGCAGTGGGGGGAGGGCCGCCGGGGAGCTGTTTTTT
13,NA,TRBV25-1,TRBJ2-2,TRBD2,CASARGGPGELFF,TGTGCTTCCGCCCGGGGGGGACCCGGGGAGCTGTTTTTT
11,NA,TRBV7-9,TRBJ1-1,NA,CASSFRTEAFF,TGTGCCAGCAGCTTCCGTACTGAAGCTTTCTTT
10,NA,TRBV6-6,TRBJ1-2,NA,CASRGDGYTF,TGTGCCAGCCGGGGGGACGGCTACACCTTC
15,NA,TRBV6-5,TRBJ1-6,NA,CASSYSGQYNSPLHF,TGTGCCAGCAGTTACAGCGGGCAATATAATTCACCCCTCCACTTT
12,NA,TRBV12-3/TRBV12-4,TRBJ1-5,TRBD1,CASSLRDRGQHF,TGTGCCAGCAGCCTCCGGGACAGGGGCCAGCATTTT
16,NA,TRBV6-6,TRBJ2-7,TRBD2,CASSYSGTSGSYEQYF,TGTGCCAGCAGTTACTCGGGGACTAGCGGATCCTACGAGCAGTACTTC
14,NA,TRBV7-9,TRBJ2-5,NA,CASSLFGDKETQYF,TGTGCCAGCAGCTTGTTCGGGGACAAAGAGACCCAGTACTTC
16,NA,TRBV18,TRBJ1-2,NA,CASSPNARTANYGYTF,TGTGCCAGCTCACCGAATGCCCGCACGGCTAACTATGGCTACACCTTC
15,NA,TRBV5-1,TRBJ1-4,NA,CASRVMGQANEKLFF,TGCGCCAGCAGAGTTATGGGGCAGGCTAATGAAAAACTGTTTTTT
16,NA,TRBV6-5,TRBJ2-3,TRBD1,CASSYSGGRRTDTQYF,TGTGCCAGCAGTTACTCAGGGGGCCGGAGAACAGATACGCAGTATTTT
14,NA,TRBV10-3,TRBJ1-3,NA,CAISLQSYGNTIYF,TGTGCCATCAGCTTACAGTCTTATGGAAACACCATATATTTT
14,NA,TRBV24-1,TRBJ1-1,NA,CATTQAGLDTEAFF,TGTGCCACCACCCAGGCCGGATTAGACACTGAAGCTTTCTTT
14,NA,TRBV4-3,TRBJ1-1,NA,CASSQNPLQGEAFF,TGCGCCAGCAGCCAAAACCCTTTACAGGGCGAAGCTTTCTTT
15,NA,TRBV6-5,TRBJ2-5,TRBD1,CASSFTRDRDETQYF,TGTGCCAGCAGTTTCACCCGGGACAGGGATGAGACCCAGTACTTC
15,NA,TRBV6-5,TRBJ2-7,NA,CASRLYQESSYEQYF,TGTGCCAGCAGACTCTACCAAGAGAGCTCCTACGAGCAGTACTTC
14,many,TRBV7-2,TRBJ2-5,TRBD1,CASSKWTGRQTQYF,TGTGCCAGCAGCAAATGGACAGGGAGGCAGACCCAGTACTTC
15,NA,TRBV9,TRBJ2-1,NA,CASSVAGVEYNEQFF,TGTGCCAGCAGCGTAGCAGGGGTTGAATACAATGAGCAGTTCTTC
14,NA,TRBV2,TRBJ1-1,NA,CASSEASGGTEAFF,TGTGCCAGCAGTGAAGCGTCCGGGGGCACTGAAGCTTTCTTT
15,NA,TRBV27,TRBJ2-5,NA,CASSLWAGGPETQYF,TGTGCCAGCAGTTTATGGGCCGGGGGGCCGGAGACCCAGTACTTC
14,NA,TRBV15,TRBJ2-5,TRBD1,CATSRRGLQETQYF,TGTGCCACCAGCAGGAGGGGGCTTCAAGAGACCCAGTACTTC
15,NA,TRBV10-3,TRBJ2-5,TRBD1,CAITPGQGGRETQYF,TGTGCCATCACCCCGGGACAGGGGGGGCGAGAGACCCAGTACTTC
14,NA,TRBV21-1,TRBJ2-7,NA,CASSKGQGIYEQYF,TGTGCCAGCAGCAAGGGACAGGGAATCTACGAGCAGTACTTC
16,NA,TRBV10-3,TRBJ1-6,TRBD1,CAISGGQGDPRSPLHF,TGTGCCATCAGTGGGGGACAGGGAGACCCTCGCTCACCCCTCCACTTT
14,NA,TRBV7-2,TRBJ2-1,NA,CASRKAGNFDEQFF,TGTGCCAGCAGGAAAGCAGGGAATTTCGATGAGCAGTTCTTC
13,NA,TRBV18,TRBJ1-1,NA,CASSPIKETEAFF,TGTGCCAGCTCCCCCATCAAGGAGACTGAAGCTTTCTTT